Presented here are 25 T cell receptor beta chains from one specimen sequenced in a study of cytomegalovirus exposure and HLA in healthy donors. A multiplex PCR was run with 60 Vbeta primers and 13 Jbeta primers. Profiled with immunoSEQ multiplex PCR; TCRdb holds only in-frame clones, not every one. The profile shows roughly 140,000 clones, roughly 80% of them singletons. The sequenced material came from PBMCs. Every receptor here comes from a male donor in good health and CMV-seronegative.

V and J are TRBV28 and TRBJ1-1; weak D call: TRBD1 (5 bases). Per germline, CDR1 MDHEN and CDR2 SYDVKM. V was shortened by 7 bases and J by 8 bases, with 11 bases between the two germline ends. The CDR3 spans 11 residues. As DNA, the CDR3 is TGTGCCAGCACCGGACATAGAGAAGCTTTCTTT. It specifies CASTGHREAFF.

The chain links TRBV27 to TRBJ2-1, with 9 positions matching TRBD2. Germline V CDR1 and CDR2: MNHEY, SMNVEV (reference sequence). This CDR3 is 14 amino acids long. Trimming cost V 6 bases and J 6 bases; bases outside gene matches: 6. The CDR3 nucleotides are TGTGCCAGCAGGGGACTAGCTAGCATCAATGAGCAGTTCTTC. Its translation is CASRGLASINEQFF.

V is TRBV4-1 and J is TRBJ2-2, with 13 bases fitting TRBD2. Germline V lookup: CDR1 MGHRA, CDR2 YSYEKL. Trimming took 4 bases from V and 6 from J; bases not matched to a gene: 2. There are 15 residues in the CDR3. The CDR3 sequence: CASSLGLAGAGELFF. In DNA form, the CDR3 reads TGCGCCAGCAGCCTTGGACTAGCGGGAGCCGGGGAGCTGTTTTTT.

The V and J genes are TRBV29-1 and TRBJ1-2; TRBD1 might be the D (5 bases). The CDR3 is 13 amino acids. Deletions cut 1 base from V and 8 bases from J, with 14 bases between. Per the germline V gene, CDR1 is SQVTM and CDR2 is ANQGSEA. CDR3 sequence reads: CSVEGAGLPGYTF. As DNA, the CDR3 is TGCAGCGTTGAAGGGGCAGGGCTACCCGGCTACACCTTC.

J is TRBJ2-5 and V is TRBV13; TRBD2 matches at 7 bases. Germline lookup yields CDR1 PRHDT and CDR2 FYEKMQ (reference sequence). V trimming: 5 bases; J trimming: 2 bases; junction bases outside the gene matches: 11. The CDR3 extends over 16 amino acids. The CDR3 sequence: CASSPRTSLYQETQYF. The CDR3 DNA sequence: TGTGCCAGCAGCCCTAGGACTAGTTTGTATCAAGAGACCCAGTACTTC. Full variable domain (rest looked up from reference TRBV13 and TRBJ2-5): AAGVIQSPRHLIKEKRETATLKCYPIPRHDTVYWYQQGPGQDPQFLISFYEKMQSDKGSIPDRFSAQQFSDYHSELNMSSLELGDSALYFCASSPRTSLYQETQYFGPGTRLLVL.

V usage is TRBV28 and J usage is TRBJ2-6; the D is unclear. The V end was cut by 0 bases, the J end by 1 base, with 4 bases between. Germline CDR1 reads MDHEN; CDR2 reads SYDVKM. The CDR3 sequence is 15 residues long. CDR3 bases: TGTGCCAGCAGTTTATGGGCATCTGGGGCCAACGTCCTGACTTTC. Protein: CASSLWASGANVLTF.

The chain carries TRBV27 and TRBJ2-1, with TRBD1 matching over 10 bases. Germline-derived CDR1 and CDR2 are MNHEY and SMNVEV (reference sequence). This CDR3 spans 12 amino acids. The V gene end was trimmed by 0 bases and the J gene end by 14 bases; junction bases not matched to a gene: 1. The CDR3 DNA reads TGTGCCAGCAGTTTATCGGGGACAGGGGAGTTCTTC. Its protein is CASSLSGTGEFF.

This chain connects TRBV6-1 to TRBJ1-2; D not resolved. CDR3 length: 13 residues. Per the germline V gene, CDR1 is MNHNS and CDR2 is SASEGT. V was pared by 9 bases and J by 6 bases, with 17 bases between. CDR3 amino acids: CARPSEGVHGYTF. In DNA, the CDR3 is TGTGCCAGGCCCAGCGAGGGAGTCCATGGCTACACCTTC.

CDR3 coding DNA: TGTGCCAGCACCATCCAGGTAACTAGCGGGGACTACGAGCAGTACTTC. Protein product: CASTIQVTSGDYEQYF. This rearrangement joins TRBV7-3 to TRBJ2-7; 10 bases align to TRBD2. In germline, CDR1 is SGHTA, CDR2 FQGTGA. J gave up 3 bases and V 7 bases, and 12 bases lay outside the gene matches. CDR3 length equals 16 residues.

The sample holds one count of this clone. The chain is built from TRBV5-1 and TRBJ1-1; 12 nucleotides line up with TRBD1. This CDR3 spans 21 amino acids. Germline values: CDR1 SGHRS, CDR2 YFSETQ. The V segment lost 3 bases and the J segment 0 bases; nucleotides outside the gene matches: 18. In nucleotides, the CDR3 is TGCGCCAGCAGCTACCGGGACAGGGGGCTTAGTCACCTTGTAATGAACACTGAAGCTTTCTTT. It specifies CASSYRDRGLSHLVMNTEAFF.

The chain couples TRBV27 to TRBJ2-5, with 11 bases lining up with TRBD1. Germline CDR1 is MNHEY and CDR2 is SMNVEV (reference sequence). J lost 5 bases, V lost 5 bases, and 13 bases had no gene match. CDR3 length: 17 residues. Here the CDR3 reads CASSPGTGGIRRETQYF. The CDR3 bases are TGTGCCAGCAGTCCCGGGACAGGGGGTATTCGGAGGGAGACCCAGTACTTC.

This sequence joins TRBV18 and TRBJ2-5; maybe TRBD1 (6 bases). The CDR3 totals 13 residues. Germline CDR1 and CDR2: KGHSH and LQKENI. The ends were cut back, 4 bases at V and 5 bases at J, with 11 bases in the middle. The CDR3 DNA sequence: TGTGCCAGCTCACGGACAGACTCGGAGACCCAGTACTTC. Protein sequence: CASSRTDSETQYF.

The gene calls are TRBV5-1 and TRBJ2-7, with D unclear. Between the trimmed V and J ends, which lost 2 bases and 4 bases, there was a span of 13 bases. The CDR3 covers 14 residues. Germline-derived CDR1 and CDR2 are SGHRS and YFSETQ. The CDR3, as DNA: TGCGCCAGCAGCTTACAGCCTCTTGGATACGAGCAGTACTTC. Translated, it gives CASSLQPLGYEQYF.

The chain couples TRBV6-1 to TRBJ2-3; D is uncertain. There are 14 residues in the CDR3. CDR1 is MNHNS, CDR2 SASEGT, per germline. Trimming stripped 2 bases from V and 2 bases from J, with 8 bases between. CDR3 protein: CASSEFQNTDTQYF. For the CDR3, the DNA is TGTGCCAGCAGTGAATTCCAGAACACAGATACGCAGTATTTT.

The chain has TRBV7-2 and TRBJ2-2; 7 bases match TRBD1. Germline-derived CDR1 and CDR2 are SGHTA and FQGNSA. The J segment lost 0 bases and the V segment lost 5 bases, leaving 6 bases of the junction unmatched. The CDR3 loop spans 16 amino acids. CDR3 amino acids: CASSVRTGTNTGELFF. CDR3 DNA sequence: TGTGCCAGCAGCGTTCGGACAGGAACGAACACCGGGGAGCTGTTTTTT.

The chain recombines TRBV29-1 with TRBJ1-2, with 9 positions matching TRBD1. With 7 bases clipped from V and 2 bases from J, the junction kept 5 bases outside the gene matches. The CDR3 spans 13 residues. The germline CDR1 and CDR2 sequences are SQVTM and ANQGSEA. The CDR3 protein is CSGRDRENYGYTF. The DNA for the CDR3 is TGCAGCGGAAGGGACAGGGAAAACTATGGCTACACCTTC.

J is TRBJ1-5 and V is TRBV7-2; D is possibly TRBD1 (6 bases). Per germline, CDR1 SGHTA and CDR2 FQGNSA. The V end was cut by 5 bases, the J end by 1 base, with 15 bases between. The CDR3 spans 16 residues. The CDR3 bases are TGTGCCAGCAGCCCTCAAGGGACAAAAAGCAATCAGCCCCAGCATTTT. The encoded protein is CASSPQGTKSNQPQHF.

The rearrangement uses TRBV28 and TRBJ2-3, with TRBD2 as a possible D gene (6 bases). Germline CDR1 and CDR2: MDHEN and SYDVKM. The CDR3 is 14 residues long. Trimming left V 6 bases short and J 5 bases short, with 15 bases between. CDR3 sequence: CASSPDPGLDTQYF. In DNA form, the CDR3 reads TGTGCCAGCAGCCCTGACCCGGGACTAGATACGCAGTATTTT.

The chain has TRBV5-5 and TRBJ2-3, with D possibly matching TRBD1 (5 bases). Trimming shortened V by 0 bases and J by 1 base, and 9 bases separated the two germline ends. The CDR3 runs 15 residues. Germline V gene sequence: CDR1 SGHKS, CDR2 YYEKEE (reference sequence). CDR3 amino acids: CASSLGPRGTDTQYF. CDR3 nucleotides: TGTGCCAGCAGCTTGGGTCCCAGGGGCACAGATACGCAGTATTTT.

CDR3 sequence: CASSVSGASTDTQYF. CDR3 nucleotides: TGTGCCAGCAGTGTTTCGGGAGCTAGCACAGATACGCAGTATTTT. J is TRBJ2-3 and V is TRBV2; D perhaps matches TRBD2 (6 bases). Germline V lookup: CDR1 SNHLY, CDR2 FYNNEI. V lost 4 bases and J lost 0, with 11 bases in between. This CDR3 comprises 15 residues.

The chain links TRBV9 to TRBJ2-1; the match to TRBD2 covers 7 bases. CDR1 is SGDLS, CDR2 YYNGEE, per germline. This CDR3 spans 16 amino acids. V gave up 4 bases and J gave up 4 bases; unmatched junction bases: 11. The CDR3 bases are TGTGCCAGCAGCCCATCCTCGGGACTACTATACAATGAGCAGTTCTTC. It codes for CASSPSSGLLYNEQFF.

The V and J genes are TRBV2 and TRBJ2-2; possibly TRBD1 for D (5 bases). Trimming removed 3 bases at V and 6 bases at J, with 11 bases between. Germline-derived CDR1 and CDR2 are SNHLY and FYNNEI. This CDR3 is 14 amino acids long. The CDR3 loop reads CASSDTGISGELFF. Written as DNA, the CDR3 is TGTGCCAGCAGTGACACAGGCATCTCCGGGGAGCTGTTTTTT.

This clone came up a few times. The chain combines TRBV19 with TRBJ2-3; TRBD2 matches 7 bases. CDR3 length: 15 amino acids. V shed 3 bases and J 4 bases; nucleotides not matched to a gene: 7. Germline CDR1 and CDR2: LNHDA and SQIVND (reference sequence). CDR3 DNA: TGTGCCAGTAGTATCCAAGGGGAGGGCGCAGATACGCAGTATTTT. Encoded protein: CASSIQGEGADTQYF. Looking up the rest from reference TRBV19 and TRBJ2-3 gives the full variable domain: DGGITQSPKYLFRKEGQNVTLSCEQNLNHDAMYWYRQDPGQGLRLIYYSQIVNDFQKGDIAEGYSVSREKKESFPLTVTSAQKNPTAFYLCASSIQGEGADTQYFGPGTRLTVL.

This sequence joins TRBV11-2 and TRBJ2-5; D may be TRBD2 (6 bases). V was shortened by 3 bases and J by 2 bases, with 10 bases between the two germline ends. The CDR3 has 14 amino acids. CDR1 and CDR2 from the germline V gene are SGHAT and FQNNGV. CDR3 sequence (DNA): TGTGCCAGCAGCTTCTTGGGGGGACAAGAGACCCAGTACTTC. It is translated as CASSFLGGQETQYF.

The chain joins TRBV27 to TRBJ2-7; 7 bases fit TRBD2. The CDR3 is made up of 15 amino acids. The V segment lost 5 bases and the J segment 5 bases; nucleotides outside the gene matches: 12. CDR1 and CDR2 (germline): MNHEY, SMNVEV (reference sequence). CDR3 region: CASSPPFRGSNEQYF. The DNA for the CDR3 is TGTGCCAGCAGTCCACCCTTTCGCGGGAGCAACGAGCAGTACTTC.